This T cell receptor beta chain came from a study of blood T cell repertoires in COVID-19. Study context: Some COVID-19 samples were acute and others convalescent; all came from the United States, Italy and Spain.

Seattle cases were enrolled at active infection and followed longitudinally. Original methodology: The authors estimated nucleated cell counts from reference gene primer amplification. Data came from immunoSEQ multiplex PCR; TCRdb stores just in-frame clones and leaves some out. V and J calls and clone size come straight from that table; D and trimming were deduced from the DNA. This sample has some 190,000 clones, with about four fifths found just once. Germline-derived CDR1 and CDR2 are SGHVS and FNYEAQ. The CDR3 is 17 amino acids. J gave up 6 bases and V 0 bases, and 9 bases lay outside the gene matches.

The TCR originated in a woman aged 40 to 50 with COVID-19, enrolled during active disease. The chain combines TRBV7-6 with TRBJ2-7, with TRBD1 identical over 12 bases. Sequences were obtained from peripheral blood. CDR3 sequence reads: CASSLARPGTGGGEQYF. For the CDR3, the DNA is TGTGCCAGCAGCTTAGCTAGACCAGGGACAGGGGGCGGCGAGCAGTACTTC.